The present entry profiles one T cell receptor (beta chain) with its context. This record belongs to a study of blood T cell repertoires in COVID-19. Authors' methods: Counts of nucleated cells, estimated from reference gene primer amplification, were obtained. Method: immunoSEQ multiplex PCR; TCRdb's copy keeps in-frame clones and lacks some. V, J and clone size were drawn from that table, and D and trimming were deduced from the DNA. Here the sample spans about 270,000 clones, roughly 86% being singletons. V shed 0 bases and J shed 12 bases, with 8 bases lying between them. The CDR3 has 11 residues. From germline, CDR1 is KGHSH and CDR2 LQKENI.

This sequence was found in a man between 40 and 49 years old who had recovered from COVID-19. Sequences were obtained from peripheral blood. The chain joins TRBV18 to TRBJ1-1; perhaps TRBD1 as D (6 bases). Here the CDR3 reads CASSPPGATFF. The CDR3 DNA reads as TGTGCCAGCTCACCACCGGGGGCAACTTTCTTT.